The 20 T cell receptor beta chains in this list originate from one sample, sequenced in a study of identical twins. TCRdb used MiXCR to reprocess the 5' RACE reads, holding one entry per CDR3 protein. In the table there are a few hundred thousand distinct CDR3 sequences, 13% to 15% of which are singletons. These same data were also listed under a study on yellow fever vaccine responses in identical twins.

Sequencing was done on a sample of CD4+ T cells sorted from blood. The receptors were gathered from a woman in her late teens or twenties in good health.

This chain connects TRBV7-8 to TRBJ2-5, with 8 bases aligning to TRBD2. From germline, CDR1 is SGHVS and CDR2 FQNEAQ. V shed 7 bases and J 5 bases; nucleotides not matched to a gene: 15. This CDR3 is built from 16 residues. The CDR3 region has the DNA TGTGCCAGCAACACTGGTAGCGGGGTACTCAAGGAGACCCAGTACTTC. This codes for CASNTGSGVLKETQYF. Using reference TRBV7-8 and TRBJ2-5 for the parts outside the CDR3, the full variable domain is GAGVSQSPRYKVAKRGQDVALRCDPISGHVSLFWYQQALGQGPEFLTYFQNEAQLDKSGLPSDRFFAERPEGSVSTLKIQRTQQEDSAVYLCASNTGSGVLKETQYFGPGTRLLVL.

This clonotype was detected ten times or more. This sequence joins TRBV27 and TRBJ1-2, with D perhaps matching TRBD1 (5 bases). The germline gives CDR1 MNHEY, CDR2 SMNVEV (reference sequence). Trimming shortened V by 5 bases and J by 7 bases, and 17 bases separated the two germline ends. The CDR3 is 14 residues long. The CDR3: CASSQTPGTRGYTF. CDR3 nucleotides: TGTGCCAGCAGTCAAACTCCCGGGACTCGTGGCTACACCTTC.

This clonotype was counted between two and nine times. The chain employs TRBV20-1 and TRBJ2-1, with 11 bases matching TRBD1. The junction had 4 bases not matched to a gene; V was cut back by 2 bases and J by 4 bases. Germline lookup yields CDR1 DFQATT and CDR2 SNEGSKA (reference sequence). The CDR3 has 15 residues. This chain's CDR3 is CSARPGQGVYNEQFF. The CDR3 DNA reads TGCAGTGCTAGACCGGGACAGGGGGTATACAATGAGCAGTTCTTC.

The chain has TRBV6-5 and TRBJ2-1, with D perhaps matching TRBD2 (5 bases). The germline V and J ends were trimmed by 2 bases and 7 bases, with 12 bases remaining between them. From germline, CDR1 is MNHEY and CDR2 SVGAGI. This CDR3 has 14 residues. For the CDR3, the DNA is TGTGCCAGCAGTTACGCGGGTCTCCAAAATGAGCAGTTCTTC. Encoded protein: CASSYAGLQNEQFF.

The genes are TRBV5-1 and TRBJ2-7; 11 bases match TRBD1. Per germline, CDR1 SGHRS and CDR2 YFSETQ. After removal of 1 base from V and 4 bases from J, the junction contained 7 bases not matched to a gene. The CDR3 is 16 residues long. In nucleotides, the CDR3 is TGCGCCAGCAGCTTGCTTGGGGGGGACAGGGGGTACGAGCAGTACTTC. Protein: CASSLLGGDRGYEQYF.

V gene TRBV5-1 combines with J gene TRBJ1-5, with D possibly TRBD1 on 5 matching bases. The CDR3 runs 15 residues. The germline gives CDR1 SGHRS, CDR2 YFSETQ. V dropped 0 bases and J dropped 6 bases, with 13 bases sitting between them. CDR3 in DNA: TGCGCCAGCAGCTTGGTCGGGGACCCCAGTCAGCCCCAGCATTTT. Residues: CASSLVGDPSQPQHF.

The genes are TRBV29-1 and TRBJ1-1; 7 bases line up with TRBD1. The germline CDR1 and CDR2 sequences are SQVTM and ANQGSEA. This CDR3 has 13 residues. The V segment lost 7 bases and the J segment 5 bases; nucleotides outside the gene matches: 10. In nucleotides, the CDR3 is TGCAGCGCCAAACAAGGGGGCTCAACTGAAGCTTTCTTT. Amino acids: CSAKQGGSTEAFF.

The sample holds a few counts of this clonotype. Written as DNA, the CDR3 is TGTGCCAGCAGCTCCCTCCCGGACGGTGAGGGGAGCACCGGGGAGCTGTTTTTT. Translated, it gives CASSSLPDGEGSTGELFF. V gene TRBV7-8 combines with J gene TRBJ2-2; tentatively, D is TRBD1 or TRBD2 (5 bases each). In germline, CDR1 is SGHVS, CDR2 FQNEAQ. V was cut by 4 bases and J by 4 bases, with 22 bases left in between. The CDR3 consists of 18 residues.

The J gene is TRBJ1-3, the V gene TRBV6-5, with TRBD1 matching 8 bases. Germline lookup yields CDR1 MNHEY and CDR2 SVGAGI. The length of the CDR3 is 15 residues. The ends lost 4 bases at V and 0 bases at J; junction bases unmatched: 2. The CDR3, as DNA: TGTGCCAGCAGTTGGGGGACAGGCTCTGGAAACACCATATATTTT. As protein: CASSWGTGSGNTIYF.

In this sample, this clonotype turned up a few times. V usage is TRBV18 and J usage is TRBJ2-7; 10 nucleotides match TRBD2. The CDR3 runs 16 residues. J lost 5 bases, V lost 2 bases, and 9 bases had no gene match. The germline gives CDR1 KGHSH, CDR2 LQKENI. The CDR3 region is CASSPGWGLASDEQYF. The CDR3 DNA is TGTGCCAGCTCACCAGGATGGGGACTAGCGAGCGACGAGCAGTACTTC.

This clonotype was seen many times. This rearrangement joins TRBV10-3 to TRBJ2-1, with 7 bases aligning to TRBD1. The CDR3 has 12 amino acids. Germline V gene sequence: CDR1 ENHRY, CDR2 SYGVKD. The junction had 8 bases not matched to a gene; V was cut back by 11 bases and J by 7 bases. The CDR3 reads CASRQGGNEQFF. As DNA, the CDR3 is TGTGCCTCAAGACAGGGCGGGAATGAGCAGTTCTTC.

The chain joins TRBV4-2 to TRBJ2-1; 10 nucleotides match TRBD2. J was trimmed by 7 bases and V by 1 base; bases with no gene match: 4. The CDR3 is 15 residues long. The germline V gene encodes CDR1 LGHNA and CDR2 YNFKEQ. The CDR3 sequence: CASSQVGTSENEQFF. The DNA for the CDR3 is TGTGCCAGCAGCCAAGTCGGGACTAGCGAGAATGAGCAGTTCTTC.

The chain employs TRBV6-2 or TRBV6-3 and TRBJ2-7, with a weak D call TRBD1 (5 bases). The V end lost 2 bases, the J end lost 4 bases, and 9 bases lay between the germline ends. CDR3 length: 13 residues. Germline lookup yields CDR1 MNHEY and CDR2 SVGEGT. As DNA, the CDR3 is TGTGCCAGCAGTTACCTGGCAGGGTACGAGCAGTACGTC. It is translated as CASSYLAGYEQYV.

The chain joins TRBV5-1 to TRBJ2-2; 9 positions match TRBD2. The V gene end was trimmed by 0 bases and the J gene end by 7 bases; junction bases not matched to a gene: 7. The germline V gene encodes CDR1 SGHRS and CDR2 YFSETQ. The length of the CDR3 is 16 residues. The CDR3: CASSLVASGDYGELFF. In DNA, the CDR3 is TGCGCCAGCAGCTTGGTGGCTAGCGGGGACTACGGGGAGCTGTTTTTT.

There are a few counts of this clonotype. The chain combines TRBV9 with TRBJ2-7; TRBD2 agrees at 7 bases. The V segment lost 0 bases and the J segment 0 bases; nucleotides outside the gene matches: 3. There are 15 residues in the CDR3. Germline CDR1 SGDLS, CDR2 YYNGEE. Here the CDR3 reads CASSVGTRVSYEQYF. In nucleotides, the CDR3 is TGTGCCAGCAGCGTAGGGACTAGGGTCTCCTACGAGCAGTACTTC.

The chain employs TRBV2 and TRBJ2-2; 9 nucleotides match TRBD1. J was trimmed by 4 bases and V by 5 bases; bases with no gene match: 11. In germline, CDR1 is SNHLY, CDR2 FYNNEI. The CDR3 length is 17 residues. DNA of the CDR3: TGTGCCAGCAGTCCCCGAGATGGGACAGGGAGCACCGGGGAGCTGTTTTTT. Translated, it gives CASSPRDGTGSTGELFF. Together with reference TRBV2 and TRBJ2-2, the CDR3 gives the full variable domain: EPEVTQTPSHQVTQMGQEVILRCVPISNHLYFYWYRQILGQKVEFLVSFYNNEISEKSEIFDDQFSVERPDGSNFTLKIRSTKLEDSAMYFCASSPRDGTGSTGELFFGEGSRLTVL.

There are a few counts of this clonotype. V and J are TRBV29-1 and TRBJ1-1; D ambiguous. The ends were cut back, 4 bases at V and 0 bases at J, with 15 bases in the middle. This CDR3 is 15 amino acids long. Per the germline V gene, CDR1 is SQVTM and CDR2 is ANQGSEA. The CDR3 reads CSVGTANPMNTEAFF. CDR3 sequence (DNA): TGCAGCGTTGGCACGGCTAACCCTATGAACACTGAAGCTTTCTTT.

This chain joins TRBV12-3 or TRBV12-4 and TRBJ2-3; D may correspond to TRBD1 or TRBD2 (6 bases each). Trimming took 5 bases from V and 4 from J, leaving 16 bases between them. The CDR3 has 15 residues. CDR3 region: CASSPGGAGADTQYF. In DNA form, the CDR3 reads TGTGCCAGCAGTCCCGGGGGCGCCGGAGCAGATACGCAGTATTTT.

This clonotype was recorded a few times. The CDR3 coding sequence is TGCGCCAGCAGCTTGGCTTTGGGGGCTGGAGAGACCCAGTACTTC. Protein sequence: CASSLALGAGETQYF. The chain is built from TRBV5-1 and TRBJ2-5; tentative D call: TRBD1 (6 bases). The CDR3 is 15 residues long. Germline V gene sequence: CDR1 SGHRS, CDR2 YFSETQ. Between the trimmed V and J ends, which lost 0 bases and 4 bases, there was a span of 13 bases.

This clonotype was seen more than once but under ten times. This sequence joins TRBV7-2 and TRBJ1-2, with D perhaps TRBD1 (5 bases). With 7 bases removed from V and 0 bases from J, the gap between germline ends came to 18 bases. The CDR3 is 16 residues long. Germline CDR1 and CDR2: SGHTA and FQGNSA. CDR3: CASIQGAARANYGYTF. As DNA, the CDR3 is TGTGCCAGCATACAAGGGGCTGCCAGGGCTAACTATGGCTACACCTTC.